The TCR beta chain under discussion was sequenced for a study of radiotherapy plus CTLA-4 blockade in lung cancer. With V trimmed by 4 bases and J by 7 bases, 8 bases remained unmatched. The CDR3 extends over 15 amino acids. The germline CDR1 and CDR2 sequences are MNHNS and SASEGT. Clones were read by immunoSEQ multiplex PCR, and TCRdb kept only the in-frame ones, dropping some. The repertoire holds more than 95,000 clones, with about 70% as singletons. Sequenced material: peripheral blood, taken from a patient treated with radiotherapy plus ipilimumab. This receptor was identified in a human donor with non-small cell lung cancer who had a partial response to radiotherapy plus ipilimumab. Some clones in this sample may be carry-over from other donors' samples. This chain joins TRBV6-1 and TRBJ2-2, with 8 bases lining up with TRBD1. The CDR3 DNA sequence: TGTGCCAGCAGTGGCGACAGGGGTGGTGACGGGGAGCTGTTTTTT. It is translated as CASSGDRGGDGELFF.